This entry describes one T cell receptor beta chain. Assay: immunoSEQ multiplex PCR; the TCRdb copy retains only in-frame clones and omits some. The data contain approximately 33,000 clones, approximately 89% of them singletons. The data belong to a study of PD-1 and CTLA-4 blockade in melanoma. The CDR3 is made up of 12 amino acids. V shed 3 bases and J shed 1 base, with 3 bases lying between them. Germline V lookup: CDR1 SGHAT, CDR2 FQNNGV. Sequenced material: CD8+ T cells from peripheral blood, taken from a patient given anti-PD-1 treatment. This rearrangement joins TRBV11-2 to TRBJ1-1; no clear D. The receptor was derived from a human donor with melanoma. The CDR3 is CASSFPNTEAFF. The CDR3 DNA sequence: TGTGCCAGCAGCTTCCCGAACACTGAAGCTTTCTTT.